These 10 T cell receptor beta chains originate from one sample sequenced in a study of T cell responses to AZD1222 COVID-19 vaccine. The method was immunoSEQ multiplex PCR; TCRdb's version includes in-frame clones alone and lacks a portion of them. Of roughly 100,000 clones in the sample, 80% to 85% were seen once. The sample consisted of peripheral blood, taken on day 0 of AZD1222 vaccination. These receptors all come from an adult in good health.

As DNA, the CDR3 is TGTGCCAGCAGCCCTGGACTAGCGGGGGCAAAGACCCAGTACTTC. Its protein is CASSPGLAGAKTQYF. This sequence joins TRBV11-2 and TRBJ2-5; 13 bases are a match to TRBD2. The germline V gene encodes CDR1 SGHAT and CDR2 FQNNGV. V lost 5 bases to trimming and J lost 6 bases; unmatched junction nucleotides: 6. CDR3 length: 15 residues.

This rearrangement joins TRBV29-1 to TRBJ1-1, with D hard to call. Germline values: CDR1 SQVTM, CDR2 ANQGSEA. Trimming stripped 3 bases from V and 1 base from J, with 3 bases between. The CDR3 runs to 11 residues. Written as DNA, the CDR3 is TGCAGCGTTGACAAGAACACTGAAGCTTTCTTT. The encoded protein is CSVDKNTEAFF.

This chain links TRBV27 with TRBJ2-6; 9 nucleotides match TRBD1. After removal of 10 bases from V and 2 bases from J, the junction contained 12 bases not matched to a gene. CDR3 length equals 17 residues. Germline lookup yields CDR1 MNHEY and CDR2 SMNVEV (reference sequence). This CDR3 reads CATYPGTGSTGANVLTF. In nucleotides, the CDR3 is TGTGCCACTTATCCCGGGACAGGGTCGACTGGGGCCAACGTCCTGACTTTC. Combining the CDR3 with reference TRBV27 and TRBJ2-6 gives the whole variable domain EAQVTQNPRYLITVTGKKLTVTCSQNMNHEYMSWYRQDPGLGLRQIYYSMNVEVTDKGDVPEGYKVSRKEKRNFPLILESPSPNQTSLYFCATYPGTGSTGANVLTFGAGSRLTVL.

This rearrangement joins TRBV28 to TRBJ1-2; D is perhaps TRBD1 (6 bases). In germline, CDR1 is MDHEN, CDR2 SYDVKM. Trimming took off 7 bases at V and 4 bases at J, with 13 bases between the two ends. This CDR3 contains 13 residues. The CDR3 nucleotides are TGTGCCAGCACCGCCGGGGGCAGCTATGGCTACACCTTC. This encodes CASTAGGSYGYTF.

The rearrangement joins TRBV27 to TRBJ1-1; D ambiguous. Germline CDR1 and CDR2: MNHEY and SMNVEV (reference sequence). The CDR3 is 12 residues long. V was shortened by 7 bases and J by 0 bases, with 6 bases between the two germline ends. In DNA, the CDR3 is TGTGCCAGCAAGTCGGTGAACACTGAAGCTTTCTTT. Protein: CASKSVNTEAFF.

The genes are TRBV28 and TRBJ2-1, with TRBD2 identical over 7 bases. Germline V lookup: CDR1 MDHEN, CDR2 SYDVKM. The CDR3 spans 16 residues. The J segment lost 0 bases and the V segment lost 7 bases, leaving 9 bases of the junction unmatched. CDR3 protein: CASIMGGTRSYNEQFF. As DNA, the CDR3 is TGTGCCAGCATCATGGGAGGGACCCGCTCCTACAATGAGCAGTTCTTC. The entire variable domain, with the rest obtained from reference TRBV28 and TRBJ2-1, is as follows: DVKVTQSSRYLVKRTGEKVFLECVQDMDHENMFWYRQDPGLGLRLIYFSYDVKMKEKGDIPEGYSVSREKKERFSLILESASTNQTSMYLCASIMGGTRSYNEQFFGPGTRLTVL.

The genes are TRBV6-5 and TRBJ1-6; D unresolved. The germline gives CDR1 MNHEY, CDR2 SVGAGI. This CDR3 has 15 amino acids. V lost 8 bases to trimming and J lost 9 bases, with 20 bases between them. The CDR3 region has the DNA TGTGCCAGCGCCCCGACGGCCCAGCTTACTTCACCCCTCCACTTT. Translation gives CASAPTAQLTSPLHF.

J is TRBJ1-2 and V is TRBV2; possible D gene TRBD1, 6 bases. Germline V gene sequence: CDR1 SNHLY, CDR2 FYNNEI. Deletions cut 7 bases from V and 4 bases from J, with 10 bases between. There are 12 residues in the CDR3. The CDR3 nucleotides are TGTGCCAGCAATAAGGACAGCTATGGCTACACCTTC. Amino acid sequence: CASNKDSYGYTF.

V usage is TRBV4-3 and J usage is TRBJ2-7; D perhaps matches TRBD1 (5 bases). Germline assignment: CDR1 LGHNA and CDR2 YSLEER. Trimming pared 0 bases from V and 4 bases from J, leaving 10 bases between. The CDR3 runs to 14 residues. CDR3 region: CASSQEQGRYEQYF. The CDR3 nucleotides are TGCGCCAGCAGCCAAGAGCAGGGTCGGTACGAGCAGTACTTC.

The chain combines TRBV28 with TRBJ2-7; 12 bases line up with TRBD2. The V and J ends lost 4 bases and 3 bases, in that order; junction bases with no gene match: 4. The CDR3 spans 15 residues. Germline CDR1 and CDR2: MDHEN and SYDVKM. CDR3 DNA: TGTGCCAGCAGTTCTCCTAGCGGGGGGGACTACGAGCAGTACGTC. It codes for CASSSPSGGDYEQYV.